Described below is a single T cell receptor (beta chain) sequence and its context. Its antigen is not identified. These data originate in a study of synovial regulatory T cells in juvenile arthritis. Whole-study context: Treatments: three naive, over five methotrexate, one methotrexate plus infliximab, one unknown.

Study observations and caveats: Synovial Tregs shared more CDR3 sequences with iaTregs than other blood Tregs.

CDR3 length equals 13 residues. No DNA is given. The germline CDR1 and CDR2 sequences are SGHNT and YYREEE (reference sequence). Sequenced by immunoSEQ multiplex PCR; TCRdb stores in-frame clones only, minus some. This listing includes approximately 7,100 clones. The genes are TRBV5-4 and TRBJ2-1; absent DNA, TCRdb's TRBD2 call cannot be checked. The sequenced sample consisted of Treg cells from blood. Subset described: remaining (HLA-DR-negative) circulating blood Treg cells. The receptor was derived from a donor aged 2-35 years with juvenile idiopathic arthritis. The CDR3 loop is CASSLTPRNEQFF.